The source of this T cell receptor (beta chain) is a study of cytomegalovirus exposure and HLA in healthy donors (dated by TCRdb to 2016 to 2017). Regarding the study in general: In an earlier analysis of several hundred of the donors, approximately 260 Gb of sequence data and roughly 100 million unique TCR beta sequences from 180 million or so T cells were reported. Approximately 310 gigabases of sequencing data and some 85 million unique TCR sequences were included in an early release covering about 700 HLA-typed donors. Of the roughly 420 genotyped donors, more than 75% were placed in the genetic ancestry cluster associated with self-reported Caucasian donors. The aim of the study was to test whether cataloging public T cell receptors could identify signatures of past pathogen exposure. The study profiled the T cell repertoires of 500 to 800 subjects by immunosequencing and related them to cytomegalovirus serostatus. Besides the first cohort of approximately 710 subjects, a separate validation cohort made up of roughly 120 different subjects was used. To predict cytomegalovirus infection status, the study combined high-throughput TCR immunosequencing, statistical association of individual TCRs with disease status, and machine learning. To study patterns of TCR occurrence, a later analysis re-analyzed previously published TCR beta repertoires from several hundred donors and added high-resolution HLA genotyping. Rather than using new phenotypic data, the later analysis identified candidate immune exposures from TCR beta sequences and from how often those sequences occurred across donors. To decide whether each TCR beta V gene segment behaved as functional or pseudogenic, an earlier analysis of approximately 620 of the donors relied on high-throughput TCR beta sequencing. Donor age, sex, ethnicity and CMV serostatus were compiled together with the repertoire data. In a later genetic analysis, genome-wide SNP genotypes for 398 of the 666 donors were used, and that subset was treated as a discovery cohort. Every repertoire in the discovery cohort had been generated on one and the same sequencing platform. Both class I and class II loci were covered by HLA typing, at four-digit resolution. The number of typed donors differed by locus: roughly 629-640 for A, B, C, DRB1 and DQB1; roughly 510 for DQA1; over 600 for DPA1; and around 450 for DPB1. Because of strong linkage in the cohort, 4 to 6 DR-DQ haplotypes were treated as single units for association and clustering. Across about 370 genotyped donors of the cohort, an average of about 220,000 unique TCR beta nucleotide sequences per donor were sequenced, and around 20% of those sequences were non-productive.

In total, roughly 710 healthy bone marrow donors made up the cohort. At the time of sampling, every cohort member was nominally healthy, though immune exposures that went unrecorded were likely present. The donor tested CMV seropositive and was one of the 289 seropositive cohort members. Every donor gave a peripheral blood sample, and the peripheral blood mononuclear cells from that sample were used for TCR beta sequencing. The Qiagen DNeasy Blood Extraction Kit was used to extract genomic DNA from the blood cell samples. The full study reports these points: In a later genetic analysis, fewer N-insertions in productive TCRs were reported among donors in an Asian-associated ancestry cluster than the approximately 670-donor mean. In vitro tests confirmed that a few of the cytomegalovirus-associated TCR beta chains recognize cytomegalovirus antigens. In an earlier analysis of 587 of the donors, most TCR beta V segments appeared in productive rearrangements about 87% or about 30% of the time, broadly matching IMGT annotations. Because the 87-base-pair reads could not distinguish some IMGT-functional V segments, including TRBV6-2 and TRBV6-3, those segments were excluded. Most CMV-associated TCR beta chains appeared to be HLA-restricted in a later analysis, and the HLA associations seemed to be driven largely by CMV exposure. A later genetic analysis associated a missense DCLRE1C variant with V-gene and J-gene trimming of TCR beta chains, and an independent cohort replicated the association. A total of roughly 160 TCR beta chains were listed by the study as associated with cytomegalovirus. A further reported finding was that TCR beta sequences accurately predicted the HLA-A and HLA-B alleles for most subjects in the first cohort. Most TCR sequences were observed very rarely across donors, whereas some public TCRs were present in many individuals. A cluster of highly shared sequence variants was judged likely to represent a technical artifact of the sequencing pipeline. In a later analysis, HLA-associated TCR beta chains showed more clonal expansion and lower generation probabilities than non-associated chains that were equally common. Strong co-occurrence of HLA alleles, especially DR and DQ, made assigning TCR associations to individual alleles difficult. This cohort had only TCR beta chains sequenced, and the lack of alpha or paired-chain data limited which features could be detected. Because HLA typing was missing for some donors at each locus, association tests included only the typed subset. The authors suggested that the approach could potentially be extended to other disease states and immunological phenotypes. Because counts were too low, under 20 rarely observed V segments, including chromosome 9 orphons, were left out of the earlier analysis of 500 to 750 of the donors. Cytomegalovirus status was reported to be diagnosed by the classifier with high specificity and sensitivity in both the original and validation cohorts. According to a later analysis, parvovirus B19, influenza, CMV and Epstein-Barr virus appeared linked to several top co-occurrence clusters. At a false discovery rate of 0.05, a later analysis linked around 17,000 TCR beta sequences to specific HLA alleles. A later analysis found that TCR association rates varied across HLA loci, with DRB1 alleles showing the most associated TCRs and HLA-C alleles the fewest. The only immune exposure information available for the cohort was CMV serostatus. Correlated functional status among segregating V segments might be attributable to linkage disequilibrium, but an unknown experimental factor could not be ruled out. The presence/absence analyses assumed that sequencing depth was roughly uniform across donors, and that assumption may not be true.

The library was produced with the immunoSEQ multiplex PCR assay. For the multiplex PCR, a mixture combining 60 forward primers for TCR Vbeta segments and 13 reverse primers for TCR Jbeta segments was used. Amplification of the CDR3 region of rearranged TCR beta genes was performed with a multiplex PCR assay on genomic DNA. Amplified TCR beta libraries were sequenced as 87-base-pair reads on the Illumina HiSeq System. The study's processing was this. Across the 500 to 850 repertoires, a later analysis counted roughly 77 million unique TCR beta chains, around 11 million of which were shared by at least two donors. Raw reads were error-corrected and collapsed into unique sequences by a nearest-neighbor algorithm in which closely related sequences were merged to remove PCR and sequencing errors. CDR3 sequences were aligned to IMGT reference sequences to assign V, D and J gene segments. For a sequence to be retained, a match of at least six nucleotides to both a V gene segment and a J gene segment was required. A rearrangement counted as productive if the CDR3 had no stop codons and remained in frame with V and J, and every other rearrangement counted as non-productive. Following IMGT convention, CDR3 was defined as the stretch from the second conserved V-encoded cysteine to the conserved J-encoded phenylalanine. The earlier analysis of approximately 500 of the donors excluded sequences that lacked an unambiguous match to a single V gene segment. In an earlier analysis of 587 of the donors, V segments were called functional above 56.7% productive rearrangements and were called segregating when the between-donor standard deviation exceeded 5%. A statistical classification framework was developed to diagnose cytomegalovirus status using the catalog of TCR beta chain sequences. In a later analysis, V and J genes were assigned by comparing TCR nucleotide sequences against IMGT/GENE-DB human TR gene sequences. In a later analysis, CDR3 sequences and most-parsimonious VDJ recombination scenarios were assigned using the TCRdist pipeline. In a later analysis, every TCR beta chain was defined by the combination of its CDR3 amino acid sequence and its V-gene family, and reads without a unique V-gene family were dropped. To address suspected cross-contamination and a sequencing artifact, a later analysis removed roughly 640 highly shared, low-generation-probability nucleotide sequences. A later analysis calculated a clonal expansion index for each public chain from normalized within-repertoire ranks of inferred template counts. In a later analysis, generation probabilities were computed using a VDJ recombination model fitted to out-of-frame rearrangements, and the results were checked against IGoR. A later analysis scored TCR-TCR, TCR-HLA and TCR-CMV co-occurrence with hypergeometric tests, applying a repertoire-size bias correction to TCR pairs. A later analysis estimated false discovery rates by permuting HLA or CMV assignments 20 times. A later analysis grouped co-occurring TCRs with DBSCAN, adding TCRdist sequence similarity when clustering within HLA-allele-positive subsets. Co-occurrence clustering excluded repertoires with fewer than 30,000 or more than 120,000 public chains, plus five with anomalous nucleotide sharing. TCRdb carries this immuneACCESS record with in-frame sequences only. Its versions omit some clonotypes, under half of them owing to an unresolved V gene in the studies checked, with the rest unexplained. V and J calls and clone size are given by that table; D and trimming were obtained from the DNA. The sample table lists over 200,000 clones, around four fifths of them with a count of one. Jointly, the top ten make up about 2.5% of the sample.

This clone was counted between two and nine times. Its antigen is still unknown. Per-nucleotide qualities are absent, and no much larger clonotype sits a single base away. This same CDR3 is encoded by further DNA sequences in the sample. The junction shows trimming of 1 base on V and 0 bases on J, plus 10 bases between the germline ends. CDR1 and CDR2 (KGHSH, LQKENI) derive from the germline V gene. Taken from cysteine to phenylalanine, the CDR3 has 16 residues. Only the CDR3 part of the read is kept: 48 bases, read in frame from the first base. The clonotype was recovered from a woman aged 60-75 years in good health and CMV-seropositive. The chain employs TRBV18 and TRBJ1-3, and perhaps TRBD1 as D gene, on 6 matching bases. Source material: PBMCs. The CDR3 has the sequence CASSPLGQFSGNTIYF. In nucleotide form, the sequence is TGTGCCAGCTCACCACTTGGACAGTTCTCTGGAAACACCATATATTTT.